The 9 T cell receptor beta chains below all came from one sample that was sequenced in a study of control samples from healthy donors and cancer patients. Sequencing used immunoSEQ multiplex PCR; TCRdb keeps in-frame clones, though not all of them. The repertoire holds 98,000 or so clones, with roughly 78% as singletons. Sequencing used blood. The receptors were sampled from a man in his 60s in good health.

This chain links TRBV19 with TRBJ1-2; D not certain. The CDR3 is made up of 13 amino acids. The V end was cut by 5 bases, the J end by 6 bases, with 13 bases between. Germline-derived CDR1 and CDR2 are LNHDA and SQIVND (reference sequence). The chain's CDR3 is CASSPVGGDGYTF. The CDR3 nucleotides read TGTGCCAGTAGTCCCGTGGGCGGGGATGGCTACACCTTC.

For the CDR3, the DNA is TGTGCCAGCTCTATCGTCGGGGAGAACTCCTACGAGCAGTACTTC. Protein product: CASSIVGENSYEQYF. The chain is built from TRBV6-5 and TRBJ2-7; weak D call: TRBD2 (5 bases). The CDR3 covers 15 residues. Per germline, CDR1 MNHEY and CDR2 SVGAGI. V gave up 8 bases and J gave up 0 bases, with 17 bases separating them.

Here the CDR3 DNA reads TGTGCAAGTCGCCCCGGGACTAGCGACTTGAACAATGAGCAGTTCTTC. This gives the protein CASRPGTSDLNNEQFF. This chain joins TRBV12-2 and TRBJ2-1; whether TRBD2, the table's D call, matches the DNA was not checked. TRBV12-2 represents a pseudogene. The CDR3 contains 16 residues.

The J gene is TRBJ2-7, the V gene TRBV5-1, with 10 nucleotides matching TRBD2. The germline gives CDR1 SGHRS, CDR2 YFSETQ. The J segment lost 4 bases and the V segment lost 4 bases, leaving 17 bases of the junction unmatched. CDR3 size: 18 residues. The chain's CDR3 is CASSLDPGASGSLYEQYF. CDR3 nucleotides: TGCGCCAGCAGCCTAGACCCGGGGGCTAGCGGGAGTCTGTACGAGCAGTACTTC.

The V call is TRBV5-1, the J call TRBJ1-4, with no clear D. Germline loops: CDR1 SGHRS, CDR2 YFSETQ. Trimming removed 0 bases at V and 8 bases at J, with 8 bases between. The CDR3 sequence is 13 residues long. CDR3 sequence: CASSLARGEKLFF. The CDR3 nucleotides are TGCGCCAGCAGCTTGGCCAGAGGGGAAAAACTGTTTTTT.

J is TRBJ2-5 and V is TRBV3-1 (or the pseudogene TRBV3-2), with 12 bases that match TRBD2. This CDR3 has 16 amino acids. Germline V CDR1 and CDR2: LGHDT, YNNKEL (reference sequence). The V gene end was trimmed by 4 bases and the J gene end by 5 bases; junction bases not matched to a gene: 8. CDR3 coding DNA: TGTGCCAGCAGCCCAACTCTAGCGGGGGGGCGGGAGACCCAGTACTTC. Translating gives CASSPTLAGGRETQYF.

The chain couples TRBV6-5 to TRBJ1-5; 9 bases are shared with TRBD1. Trimming at V came to 6 bases and at J to 7 bases, leaving 10 bases not matched to a gene. Germline V lookup: CDR1 MNHEY, CDR2 SVGAGI. The CDR3 spans 15 residues. CDR3 region: CASRLRQGVNQPQHF. CDR3 DNA sequence: TGTGCCAGCAGATTACGACAGGGGGTAAACCAGCCCCAGCATTTT.

The chain carries TRBV7-9 and TRBJ1-6; D unclear. The germline V gene encodes CDR1 SEHNR and CDR2 FQNEAQ (reference sequence). V was clipped by 1 base and J by 10 bases, with 5 bases between them. The CDR3 runs 12 residues. The CDR3 bases are TGTGCCAGCAGCTTAGGCCGGTCACCCCTCCACTTT. As protein: CASSLGRSPLHF.

This sequence joins TRBV3-1 (or the pseudogene TRBV3-2) and TRBJ2-7; 9 nucleotides line up with TRBD1. J was trimmed by 7 bases and V by 4 bases; bases with no gene match: 14. CDR1 is LGHDT and CDR2 is YNNKEL in the germline V gene (reference sequence). This CDR3 is built from 16 residues. The CDR3 DNA reads TGTGCCAGCAGCCCTCCCCCCGGGACAGGGAGCGGTGAGCAGTACTTC. Translated: CASSPPPGTGSGEQYF.